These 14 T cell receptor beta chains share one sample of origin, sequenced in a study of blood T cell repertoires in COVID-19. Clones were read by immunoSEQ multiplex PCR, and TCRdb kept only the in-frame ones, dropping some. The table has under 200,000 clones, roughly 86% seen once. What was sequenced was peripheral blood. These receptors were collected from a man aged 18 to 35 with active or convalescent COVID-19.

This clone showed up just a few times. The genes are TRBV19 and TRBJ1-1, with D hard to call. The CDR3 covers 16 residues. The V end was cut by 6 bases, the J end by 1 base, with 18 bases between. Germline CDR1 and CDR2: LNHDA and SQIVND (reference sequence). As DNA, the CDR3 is TGTGCCAGTAGCATTAGTCGAGGTTCAGAGAACACTGAAGCTTTCTTT. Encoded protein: CASSISRGSENTEAFF.

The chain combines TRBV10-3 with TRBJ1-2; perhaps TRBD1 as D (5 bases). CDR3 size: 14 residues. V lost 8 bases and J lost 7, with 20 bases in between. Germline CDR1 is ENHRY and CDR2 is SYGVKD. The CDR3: CAIGPDNTRAGYTF. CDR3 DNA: TGTGCCATCGGCCCGGACAACACACGCGCTGGCTACACCTTC.

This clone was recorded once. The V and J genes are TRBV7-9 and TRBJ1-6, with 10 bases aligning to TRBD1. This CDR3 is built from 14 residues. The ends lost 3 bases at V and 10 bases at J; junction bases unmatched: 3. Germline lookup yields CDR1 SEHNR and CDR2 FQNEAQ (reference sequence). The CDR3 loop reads CASSFGTGESPLHF. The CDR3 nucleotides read TGTGCCAGCAGCTTCGGGACAGGGGAATCACCCCTCCACTTT.

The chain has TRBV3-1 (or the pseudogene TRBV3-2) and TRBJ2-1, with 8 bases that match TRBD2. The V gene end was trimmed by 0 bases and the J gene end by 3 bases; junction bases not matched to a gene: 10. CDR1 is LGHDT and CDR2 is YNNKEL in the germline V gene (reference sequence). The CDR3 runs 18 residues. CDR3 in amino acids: CASSQDATSGGYYNEQFF. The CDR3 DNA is TGTGCCAGCAGCCAAGATGCAACTAGCGGCGGTTACTACAATGAGCAGTTCTTC.

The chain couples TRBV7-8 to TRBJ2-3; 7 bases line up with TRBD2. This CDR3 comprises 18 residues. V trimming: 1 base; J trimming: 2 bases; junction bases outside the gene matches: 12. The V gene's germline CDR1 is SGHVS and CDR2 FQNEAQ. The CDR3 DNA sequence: TGTGCCAGCAGCTTAGGGACCCTTGGCGGGAGATACACAGATACGCAGTATTTT. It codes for CASSLGTLGGRYTDTQYF.

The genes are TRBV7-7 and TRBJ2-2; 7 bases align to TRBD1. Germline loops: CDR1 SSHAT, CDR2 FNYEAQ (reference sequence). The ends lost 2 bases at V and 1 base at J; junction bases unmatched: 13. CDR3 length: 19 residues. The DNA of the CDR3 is TGTGCCAGCAGCTTAATTGGACAGACCGGGACAGTGAACACCGGGGAGCTGTTTTTT. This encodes CASSLIGQTGTVNTGELFF.

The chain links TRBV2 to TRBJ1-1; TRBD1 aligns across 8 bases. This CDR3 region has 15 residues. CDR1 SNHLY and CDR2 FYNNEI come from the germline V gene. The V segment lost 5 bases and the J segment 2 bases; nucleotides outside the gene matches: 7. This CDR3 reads CASSPRTGINTEAFF. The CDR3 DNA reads TGTGCCAGCAGTCCCAGGACAGGGATAAACACTGAAGCTTTCTTT.

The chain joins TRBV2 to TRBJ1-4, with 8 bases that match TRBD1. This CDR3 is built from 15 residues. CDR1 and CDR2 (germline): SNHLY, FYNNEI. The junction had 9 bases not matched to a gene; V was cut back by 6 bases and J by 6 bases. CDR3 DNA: TGTGCCAGCAGCGAAAGGACAGGGATGGATGAAAAACTGTTTTTT. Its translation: CASSERTGMDEKLFF.

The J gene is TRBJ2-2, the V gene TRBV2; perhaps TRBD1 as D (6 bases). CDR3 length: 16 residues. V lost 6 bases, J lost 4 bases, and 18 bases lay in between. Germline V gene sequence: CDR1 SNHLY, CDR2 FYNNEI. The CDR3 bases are TGTGCCAGCAGGACCGATCCTACAGGGCCCACCGGGGAGCTGTTTTTT. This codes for CASRTDPTGPTGELFF.

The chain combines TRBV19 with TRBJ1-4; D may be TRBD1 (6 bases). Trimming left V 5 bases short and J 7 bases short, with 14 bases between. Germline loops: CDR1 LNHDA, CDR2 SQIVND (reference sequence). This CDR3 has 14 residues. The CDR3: CASSLSGESEKLFF. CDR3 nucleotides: TGTGCCAGTAGTCTTTCAGGGGAGAGTGAAAAACTGTTTTTT.

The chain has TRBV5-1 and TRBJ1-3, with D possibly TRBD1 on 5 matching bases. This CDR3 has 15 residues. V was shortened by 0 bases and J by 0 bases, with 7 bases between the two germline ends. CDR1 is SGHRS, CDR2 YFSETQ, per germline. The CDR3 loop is CASSLVGPSGNTIYF. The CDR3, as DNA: TGCGCCAGCAGCTTGGTGGGGCCCTCTGGAAACACCATATATTTT.

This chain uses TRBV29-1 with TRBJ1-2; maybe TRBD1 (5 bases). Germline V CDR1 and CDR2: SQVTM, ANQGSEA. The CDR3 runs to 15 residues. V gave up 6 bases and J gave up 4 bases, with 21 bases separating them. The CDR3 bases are TGCAGCGTGGCCCTTCGAGACAGATCCCGCTATGGCTACACCTTC. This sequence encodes CSVALRDRSRYGYTF.

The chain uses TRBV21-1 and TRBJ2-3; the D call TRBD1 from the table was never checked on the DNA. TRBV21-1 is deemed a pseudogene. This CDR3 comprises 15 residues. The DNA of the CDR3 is TGTGCCAGCAATCAGGGCGGTGGGTATGGGGATACGCAGTATTTT. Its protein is CASNQGGGYGDTQYF.

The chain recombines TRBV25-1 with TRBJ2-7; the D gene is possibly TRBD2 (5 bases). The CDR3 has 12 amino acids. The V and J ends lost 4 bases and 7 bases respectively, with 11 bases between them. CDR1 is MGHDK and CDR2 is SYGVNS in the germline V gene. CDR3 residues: CASSAGVWEQYF. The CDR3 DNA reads TGTGCCAGCAGTGCCGGGGTTTGGGAGCAGTACTTC.